These 14 T cell receptor beta chains share one sample of origin, sequenced in a study of PD-L1 blockade in urothelial cancer. Libraries were prepared by immunoSEQ multiplex PCR; TCRdb keeps only in-frame clonotypes and omits some of them. The sample records tens of thousands of clones, approximately 84% being singletons. The sample was PBMCs, taken around atezolizumab (anti-PD-L1) treatment. These receptors came from a man in his 60s with urothelial cancer.

V gene TRBV4-3 combines with J gene TRBJ2-3; 11 nucleotides line up with TRBD2. CDR3 size: 15 residues. Looked up from germline, CDR1 is LGHNA and CDR2 is YSLEER. V shed 3 bases, J shed 6 bases, and the junction held 5 bases outside the gene matches. The CDR3 region is CASSQGTSGADTQYF. CDR3 bases: TGCGCCAGCAGCCAGGGGACTAGCGGCGCGGATACGCAGTATTTT.

The V gene is TRBV7-9, the J gene TRBJ1-2, with 12 bases matching TRBD1. The CDR3 covers 17 residues. Unmatched junction bases numbered 14, after V lost 6 bases and J lost 6 bases. The germline V gene has CDR1 SEHNR and CDR2 FQNEAQ (reference sequence). CDR3 DNA: TGTGCCAGCAGGGCGTCCCGGGACAGGGGGCGCATTAATGGCTACACCTTC. Translated, it gives CASRASRDRGRINGYTF.

This clone was seen just once. CDR3 residues: CASSLAPQGLVSMYF. For the CDR3, the DNA is TGTGCCAGCAGCTTGGCCCCCCAGGGCCTAGTCAGTATGTATTTT. V is TRBV5-8 and J is TRBJ2-3; D might be TRBD1 (5 bases). V lost 0 bases and J lost 14, with 22 bases in between. In germline, CDR1 is SGHTS, CDR2 YDEGEE. CDR3 length: 15 amino acids.

This rearrangement joins TRBV28 to TRBJ1-5, with D perhaps matching TRBD1 (6 bases). The CDR3 length is 17 residues. The V end was cut by 10 bases, the J end by 0 bases, with 22 bases between. Germline lookup yields CDR1 MDHEN and CDR2 SYDVKM. The CDR3 nucleotides are TGTGCCATCGGCCGGGGGGGGGCCCAATATAGCAATCAGCCCCAGCATTTT. This translates into CAIGRGGAQYSNQPQHF. Drawing the rest from reference TRBV28 and TRBJ1-5, the complete variable domain is DVKVTQSSRYLVKRTGEKVFLECVQDMDHENMFWYRQDPGLGLRLIYFSYDVKMKEKGDIPEGYSVSREKKERFSLILESASTNQTSMYLCAIGRGGAQYSNQPQHFGDGTRLSIL.

The CDR3 bases are TGTGCCAGTAGTATGTTAAGGCTTAGCTGCTACGAGCAGTACTTC. Its translation: CASSMLRLSCYEQYF. V gene TRBV19 combines with J gene TRBJ2-7, with D hard to call. Per germline, CDR1 LNHDA and CDR2 SQIVND (reference sequence). Deletions cut 3 bases from V and 3 bases from J, with 15 bases between. The CDR3 spans 15 residues.

The chain is built from TRBV2 and TRBJ2-7, with 7 bases matching TRBD2. In germline, CDR1 is SNHLY, CDR2 FYNNEI. The CDR3 is 11 residues long. The J segment lost 9 bases and the V segment lost 6 bases, leaving 5 bases of the junction unmatched. The CDR3 DNA follows: TGTGCCAGCAGGGAGGGGAGGGGGCAGTACTTC. Its translation: CASREGRGQYF.

The chain recombines TRBV9 with TRBJ2-7; tentatively, D is TRBD1 (8 bases). This CDR3 is built from 18 residues. V was clipped by 0 bases and J by 0 bases, with 19 bases between them. Germline V gene sequence: CDR1 SGDLS, CDR2 YYNGEE. The CDR3 DNA reads TGTGCCAGCAGCGTAGGAGCGGGACAGGCTACCATCTCCTACGAGCAGTACTTC. This encodes CASSVGAGQATISYEQYF.

CDR3 protein: CASSESGQVNTEAFF. CDR3 DNA: TGCGCCAGCAGTGAGTCGGGACAGGTGAACACTGAAGCTTTCTTT. The chain couples TRBV10-1 to TRBJ1-1; 8 positions match TRBD1. J gave up 0 bases and V 0 bases, and 0 bases lay outside the gene matches. Germline assignment: CDR1 WNHNN and CDR2 SYGVQD (reference sequence). There are 15 residues in the CDR3.

This clone has more than one count but fewer than ten. The rearrangement links TRBV9 to TRBJ2-2; possibly TRBD2 for D (5 bases). V shed 6 bases and J shed 3 bases, with 6 bases lying between them. Per the germline V gene, CDR1 is SGDLS and CDR2 is YYNGEE. CDR3 length equals 12 residues. CDR3 DNA sequence: TGTGCCAGCATGAGGGACACCGGGGAGCTGTTTTTT. Protein: CASMRDTGELFF.

This chain uses TRBV28 with TRBJ2-2; tentative D call: TRBD2 (6 bases). This CDR3 is 16 amino acids long. Germline values: CDR1 MDHEN, CDR2 SYDVKM. Trimming left V 9 bases short and J 4 bases short, with 21 bases between. CDR3 amino acids: CASRTGLDKSTGELFF. The CDR3 region has the DNA TGTGCCAGTAGGACGGGACTCGACAAGAGCACCGGGGAGCTGTTTTTT.

V and J are TRBV6-5 and TRBJ2-7; D is undetermined. V lost 2 bases to trimming and J lost 3 bases, with 14 bases between them. The germline V gene encodes CDR1 MNHEY and CDR2 SVGAGI. CDR3 length equals 15 residues. The CDR3 loop reads CASSYGIMGIYEQYF. In DNA, the CDR3 is TGTGCCAGCAGTTACGGTATAATGGGCATCTACGAGCAGTACTTC.

The CDR3 DNA reads as TGTGCCAGCAGTTACGGGACAGGGGGCAGAGATACGCAGTATTTT. Amino acid sequence: CASSYGTGGRDTQYF. The genes are TRBV6-6 and TRBJ2-3; 12 bases fit TRBD1. The V gene's germline CDR1 is MNHNY and CDR2 SVGAGI (reference sequence). The CDR3 extends over 15 amino acids. Germline trimming cut 2 bases from V and 5 bases from J; bases unmatched to any gene: 2.

This chain connects TRBV4-1 to TRBJ2-2; 9 nucleotides align to TRBD1. With V trimmed by 6 bases and J by 7 bases, 9 bases remained unmatched. The CDR3 contains 15 residues. Germline lookup yields CDR1 MGHRA and CDR2 YSYEKL. The CDR3 spells CASRPGQGVGGELFF. In nucleotides, the CDR3 is TGCGCCAGCAGACCGGGACAGGGAGTAGGCGGGGAGCTGTTTTTT.

The chain is built from TRBV7-6 and TRBJ2-3; 7 bases match TRBD2. The CDR3 runs to 15 residues. The germline CDR1 and CDR2 sequences are SGHVS and FNYEAQ. J lost 4 bases, V lost 0 bases, and 4 bases had no gene match. The CDR3 coding sequence is TGTGCCAGCAGCTTAGCCGGGACTAACGCAGATACGCAGTATTTT. Its protein is CASSLAGTNADTQYF.